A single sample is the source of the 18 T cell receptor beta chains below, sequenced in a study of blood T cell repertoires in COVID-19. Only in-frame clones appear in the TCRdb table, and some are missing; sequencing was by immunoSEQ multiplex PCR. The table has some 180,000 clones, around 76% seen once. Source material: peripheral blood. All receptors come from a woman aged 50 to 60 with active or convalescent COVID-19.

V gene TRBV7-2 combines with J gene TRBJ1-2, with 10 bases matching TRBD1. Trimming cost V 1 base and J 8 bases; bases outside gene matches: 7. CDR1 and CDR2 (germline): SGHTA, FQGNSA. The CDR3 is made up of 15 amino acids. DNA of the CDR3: TGTGCCAGCAGCTTAGGGGACAGGGGCCTTTGGGGCTACACCTTC. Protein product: CASSLGDRGLWGYTF.

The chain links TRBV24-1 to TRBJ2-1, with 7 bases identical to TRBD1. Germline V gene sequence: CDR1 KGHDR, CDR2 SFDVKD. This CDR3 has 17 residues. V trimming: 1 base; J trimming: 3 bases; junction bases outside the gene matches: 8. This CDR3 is CATSDLRAGGLYNEQFF. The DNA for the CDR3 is TGTGCCACCAGTGATTTAAGGGCAGGGGGTCTCTACAATGAGCAGTTCTTC.

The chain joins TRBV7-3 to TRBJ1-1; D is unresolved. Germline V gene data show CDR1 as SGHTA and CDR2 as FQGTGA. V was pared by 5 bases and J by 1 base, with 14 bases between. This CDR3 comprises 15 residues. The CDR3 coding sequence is TGTGCCAGCAGCCCCCACAATGAGGGGAACACTGAAGCTTTCTTT. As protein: CASSPHNEGNTEAFF.

DNA for the CDR3: TGTGCCAGCAGTACATCGCAGTACAATGAGCAGTTCTTC. It yields the protein CASSTSQYNEQFF. The genes are TRBV6-2 or TRBV6-3 and TRBJ2-1; D gene uncertain. V lost 5 bases, J lost 4 bases, and 9 bases lay in between. CDR3 length: 13 residues. The germline gives CDR1 MNHEY, CDR2 SVGEGT.

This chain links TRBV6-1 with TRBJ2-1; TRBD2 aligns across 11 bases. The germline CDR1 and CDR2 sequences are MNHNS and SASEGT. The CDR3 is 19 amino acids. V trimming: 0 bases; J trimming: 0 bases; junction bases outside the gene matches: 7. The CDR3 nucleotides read TGTGCCAGCAGTGAAGCTGTTACTAGCGGGAGTGTCTCCTACAATGAGCAGTTCTTC. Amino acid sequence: CASSEAVTSGSVSYNEQFF.

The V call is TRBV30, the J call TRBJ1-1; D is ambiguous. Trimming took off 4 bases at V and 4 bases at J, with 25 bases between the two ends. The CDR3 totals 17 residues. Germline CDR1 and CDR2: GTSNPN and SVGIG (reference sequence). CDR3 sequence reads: CAWTESGIRREITEAFF. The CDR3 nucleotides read TGTGCCTGGACTGAGTCGGGCATCCGGAGGGAAATCACTGAAGCTTTCTTT. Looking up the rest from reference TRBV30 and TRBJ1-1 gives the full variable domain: SQTIHQWPATLVQPVGSPLSLECTVEGTSNPNLYWYRQAAGRGLQLLFYSVGIGQISSEVPQNLSASRPQDRQFILSSKKLLLSDSGFYLCAWTESGIRREITEAFFGQGTRLTVV.

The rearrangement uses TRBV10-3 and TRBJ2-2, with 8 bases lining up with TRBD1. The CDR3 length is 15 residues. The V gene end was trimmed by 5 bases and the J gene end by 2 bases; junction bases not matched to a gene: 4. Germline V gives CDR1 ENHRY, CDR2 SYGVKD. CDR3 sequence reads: CAISQTGANTGELFF. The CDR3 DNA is TGTGCCATCAGTCAGACAGGGGCCAACACCGGGGAGCTGTTTTTT.

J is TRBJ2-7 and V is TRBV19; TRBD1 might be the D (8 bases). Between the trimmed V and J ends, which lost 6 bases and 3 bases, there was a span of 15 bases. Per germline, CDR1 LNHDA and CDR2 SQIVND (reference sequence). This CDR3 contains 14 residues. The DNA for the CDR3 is TGTGCCAGTAGAGGACAGGGAGGGTTCTACGAGCAGTACTTC. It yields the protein CASRGQGGFYEQYF. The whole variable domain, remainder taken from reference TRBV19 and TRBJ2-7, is DGGITQSPKYLFRKEGQNVTLSCEQNLNHDAMYWYRQDPGQGLRLIYYSQIVNDFQKGDIAEGYSVSREKKESFPLTVTSAQKNPTAFYLCASRGQGGFYEQYFGPGTRLTVT.

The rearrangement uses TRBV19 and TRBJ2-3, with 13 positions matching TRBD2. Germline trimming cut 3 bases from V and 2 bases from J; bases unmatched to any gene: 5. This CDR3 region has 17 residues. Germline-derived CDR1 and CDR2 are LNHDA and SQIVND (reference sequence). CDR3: CASSMRLAGGVTDTQYF. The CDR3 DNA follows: TGTGCCAGTAGTATGAGACTAGCGGGGGGTGTCACAGATACGCAGTATTTT.

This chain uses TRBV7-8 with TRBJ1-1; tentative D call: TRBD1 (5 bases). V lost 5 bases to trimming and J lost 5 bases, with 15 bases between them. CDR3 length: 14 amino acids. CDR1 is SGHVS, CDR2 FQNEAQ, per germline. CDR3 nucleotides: TGTGCCAGCAGCACCCACAGGCTCGAGACTGAAGCTTTCTTT. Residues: CASSTHRLETEAFF. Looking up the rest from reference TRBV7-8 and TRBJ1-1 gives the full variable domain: GAGVSQSPRYKVAKRGQDVALRCDPISGHVSLFWYQQALGQGPEFLTYFQNEAQLDKSGLPSDRFFAERPEGSVSTLKIQRTQQEDSAVYLCASSTHRLETEAFFGQGTRLTVV.

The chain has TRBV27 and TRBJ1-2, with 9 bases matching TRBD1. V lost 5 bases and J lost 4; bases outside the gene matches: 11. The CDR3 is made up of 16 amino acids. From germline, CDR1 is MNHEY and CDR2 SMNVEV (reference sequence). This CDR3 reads CASSPGGTGPRYGYTF. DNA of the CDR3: TGTGCCAGCAGTCCAGGGGGGACAGGGCCTCGCTATGGCTACACCTTC.

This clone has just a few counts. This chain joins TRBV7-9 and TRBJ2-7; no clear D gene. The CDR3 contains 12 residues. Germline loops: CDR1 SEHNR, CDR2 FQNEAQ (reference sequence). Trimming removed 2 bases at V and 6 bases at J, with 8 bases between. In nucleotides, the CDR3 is TGTGCCAGCAGCTTATCAGGCCCCGAGCAGTACTTC. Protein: CASSLSGPEQYF.

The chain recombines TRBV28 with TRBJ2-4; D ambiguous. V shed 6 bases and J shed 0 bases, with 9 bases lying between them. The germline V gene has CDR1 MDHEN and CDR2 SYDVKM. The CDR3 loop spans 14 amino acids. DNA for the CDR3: TGTGCCAGCAGGCCAGGAACAGCCAAAAACATTCAGTACTTC. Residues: CASRPGTAKNIQYF.

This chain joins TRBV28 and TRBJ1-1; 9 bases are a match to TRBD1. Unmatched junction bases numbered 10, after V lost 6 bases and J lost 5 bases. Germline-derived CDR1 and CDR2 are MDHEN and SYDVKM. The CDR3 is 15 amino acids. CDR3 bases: TGTGCCAGCAGCAGCCAAACAGGGGGCGCGACTGAAGCTTTCTTT. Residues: CASSSQTGGATEAFF.

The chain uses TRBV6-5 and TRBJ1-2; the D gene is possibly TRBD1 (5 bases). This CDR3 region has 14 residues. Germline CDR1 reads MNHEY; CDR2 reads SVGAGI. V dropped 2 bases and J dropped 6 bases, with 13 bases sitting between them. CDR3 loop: CASSYDIGGHGYTF. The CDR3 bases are TGTGCCAGCAGTTACGATATCGGGGGTCATGGCTACACCTTC.

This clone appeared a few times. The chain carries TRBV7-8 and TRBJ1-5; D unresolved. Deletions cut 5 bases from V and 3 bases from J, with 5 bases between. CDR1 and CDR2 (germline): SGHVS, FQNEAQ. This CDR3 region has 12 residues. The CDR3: CASSLANQPQHF. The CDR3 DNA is TGTGCCAGCAGCCTGGCCAATCAGCCCCAGCATTTT.

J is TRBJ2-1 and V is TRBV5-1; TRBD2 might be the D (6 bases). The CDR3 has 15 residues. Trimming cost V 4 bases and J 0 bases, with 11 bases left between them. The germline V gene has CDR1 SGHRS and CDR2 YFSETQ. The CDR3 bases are TGCGCCAGCAGCCTGGGGGAGGCCTCCTACAATGAGCAGTTCTTC. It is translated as CASSLGEASYNEQFF. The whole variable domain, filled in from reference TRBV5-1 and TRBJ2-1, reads KAGVTQTPRYLIKTRGQQVTLSCSPISGHRSVSWYQQTPGQGLQFLFEYFSETQRNKGNFPGRFSGRQFSNSRSEMNVSTLELGDSALYLCASSLGEASYNEQFFGPGTRLTVL.

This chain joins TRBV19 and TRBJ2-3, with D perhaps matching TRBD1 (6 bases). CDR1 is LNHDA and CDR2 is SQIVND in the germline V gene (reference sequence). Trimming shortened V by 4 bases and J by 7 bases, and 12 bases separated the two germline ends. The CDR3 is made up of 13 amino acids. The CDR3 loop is CASSTQGTHTQYF. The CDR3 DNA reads TGTGCCAGTAGTACCCAGGGGACGCATACGCAGTATTTT.